This is a list of T cell receptor beta chains from one sample in a study of T cell responses to AZD1222 COVID-19 vaccine. Clones were read by immunoSEQ multiplex PCR, and TCRdb kept only the in-frame ones, dropping some. Of 130,000 or so clones listed, about 89% are singletons. The source was peripheral blood, collected on day 0 of AZD1222 vaccination. The receptors here all came from an adult in good health. CDR3s include the opening cysteine and the closing phenylalanine or tryptophan. Fields, in order: clone size, V gene, D gene, J gene, CDR3 protein, CDR3 DNA. D genes are given only for firm matches. Expanded clones are given a class, and other clones once, few, many or no size at all.

clone_size: NA
v_call: TRBV28
d_call: TRBD1
j_call: TRBJ1-2
cdr3_aa: CASSAVTGDRIFDSYGYTF
cdr3_nt: TGTGCCAGCAGCGCAGTGACAGGGGACAGGATTTTCGATAGCTATGGCTACACCTTC

clone_size: NA
v_call: TRBV19
d_call: NA
j_call: TRBJ1-3
cdr3_aa: CASSTGRVPGNTIYF
cdr3_nt: TGTGCCAGTAGTACCGGACGAGTACCTGGAAACACCATATATTTT

clone_size: NA
v_call: TRBV3-1/TRBV3-2
d_call: NA
j_call: TRBJ1-5
cdr3_aa: CASSQEQGKNQPQHF
cdr3_nt: TGTGCCAGCAGCCAAGAACAGGGTAAAAATCAGCCCCAGCATTTT

clone_size: NA
v_call: TRBV3-1/TRBV3-2
d_call: NA
j_call: TRBJ1-1
cdr3_aa: CASSHRTDTEAFF
cdr3_nt: TGTGCCAGCAGCCACCGGACAGACACTGAAGCTTTCTTT

clone_size: NA
v_call: TRBV19
d_call: NA
j_call: TRBJ1-2
cdr3_aa: CATRWTAPNYGYTF
cdr3_nt: TGTGCCACCCGGTGGACAGCCCCTAACTATGGCTACACCTTC

clone_size: NA
v_call: TRBV7-6
d_call: TRBD1
j_call: TRBJ1-6
cdr3_aa: CASSEGTGGTSPLHF
cdr3_nt: TGTGCCAGCAGCGAAGGGACAGGGGGTACTTCACCCCTCCACTTT

clone_size: NA
v_call: TRBV29-1
d_call: NA
j_call: TRBJ1-2
cdr3_aa: CSVEDLFRPRDYGYTF
cdr3_nt: TGCAGCGTTGAAGATCTCTTCCGACCTCGCGACTATGGCTACACCTTC

clone_size: NA
v_call: TRBV3-1/TRBV3-2
d_call: NA
j_call: TRBJ1-1
cdr3_aa: CASSLGHTEAFF
cdr3_nt: TGTGCCAGCAGCCTGGGCCATACTGAAGCTTTCTTT

clone_size: NA
v_call: TRBV28
d_call: NA
j_call: TRBJ2-5
cdr3_aa: CASSLGGPQETQYF
cdr3_nt: TGTGCCAGCAGTTTGGGGGGGCCCCAAGAGACCCAGTACTTC

clone_size: NA
v_call: TRBV7-9
d_call: NA
j_call: TRBJ1-1
cdr3_aa: CASSLDWGNTEAFF
cdr3_nt: TGTGCCAGCAGCTTAGATTGGGGGAACACTGAAGCTTTCTTT

clone_size: NA
v_call: TRBV2
d_call: NA
j_call: TRBJ2-4
cdr3_aa: CASSVGPGNIQYF
cdr3_nt: TGTGCCAGCAGTGTTGGTCCGGGGAACATTCAGTACTTC

clone_size: once
v_call: TRBV6-5
d_call: TRBD2
j_call: TRBJ2-7
cdr3_aa: CASTGGAYEQYF
cdr3_nt: TGTGCCAGCACGGGAGGGGCGTACGAGCAGTACTTC

clone_size: NA
v_call: TRBV6-5
d_call: NA
j_call: TRBJ1-2
cdr3_aa: CASKETSRGYTF
cdr3_nt: TGTGCCAGCAAAGAAACCTCCCGTGGCTACACCTTC

clone_size: once
v_call: TRBV6-5
d_call: NA
j_call: TRBJ1-1
cdr3_aa: CASSYSDTEAFF
cdr3_nt: TGTGCCAGCAGTTACTCCGACACTGAAGCTTTCTTT

clone_size: once
v_call: TRBV7-8
d_call: TRBD2
j_call: TRBJ2-1
cdr3_aa: CASSLGGDYRYNEQFF
cdr3_nt: TGTGCCAGCAGCTTAGGGGGGGACTACCGATACAATGAGCAGTTCTTC

clone_size: NA
v_call: TRBV10-2
d_call: NA
j_call: TRBJ1-1
cdr3_aa: CASTKGGYTEAFF
cdr3_nt: TGCGCCAGCACCAAAGGGGGGTACACTGAAGCTTTCTTT

clone_size: NA
v_call: TRBV19
d_call: NA
j_call: TRBJ1-5
cdr3_aa: CASNLGNQPQHF
cdr3_nt: TGTGCCAGTAATCTAGGGAATCAGCCCCAGCATTTT

clone_size: NA
v_call: TRBV6-5
d_call: NA
j_call: TRBJ1-5
cdr3_aa: CASSTLNQPQHF
cdr3_nt: TGTGCCAGCAGTACCCTAAATCAGCCCCAGCATTTT

clone_size: NA
v_call: TRBV18
d_call: TRBD1
j_call: TRBJ2-7
cdr3_aa: CASSPGRTGPYEQYF
cdr3_nt: TGTGCCAGCTCACCTGGCCGGACAGGGCCCTACGAGCAGTACTTC

clone_size: few
v_call: TRBV2
d_call: TRBD1
j_call: TRBJ1-2
cdr3_aa: CASRTGSDGYTF
cdr3_nt: TGTGCCAGCAGGACAGGGAGCGATGGCTACACCTTC

clone_size: NA
v_call: TRBV7-2
d_call: TRBD2
j_call: TRBJ2-2
cdr3_aa: CASSLVEAGLNTGELFF
cdr3_nt: TGTGCCAGCAGCTTAGTCGAAGCGGGACTGAACACCGGGGAGCTGTTTTTT

clone_size: NA
v_call: TRBV11-3
d_call: NA
j_call: TRBJ1-1
cdr3_aa: CASSKRMGAEAFF
cdr3_nt: TGTGCCAGCAGCAAAAGAATGGGGGCTGAAGCTTTCTTT

clone_size: NA
v_call: TRBV11-2
d_call: NA
j_call: TRBJ1-1
cdr3_aa: CASSLVFYRFEAFF
cdr3_nt: TGTGCCAGCAGCTTAGTCTTTTACAGGTTTGAAGCTTTCTTT

clone_size: NA
v_call: TRBV11-2
d_call: NA
j_call: TRBJ2-5
cdr3_aa: CASSLGLGETQYF
cdr3_nt: TGTGCCAGCAGCTTAGGACTCGGGGAGACCCAGTACTTC

clone_size: NA
v_call: TRBV19
d_call: NA
j_call: TRBJ1-2
cdr3_aa: CATRDTTYGYTF
cdr3_nt: TGTGCCACCCGGGACACAACCTATGGCTACACCTTC

clone_size: NA
v_call: TRBV11-3
d_call: NA
j_call: TRBJ2-5
cdr3_aa: CASSLTGPGGQETQYF
cdr3_nt: TGTGCCAGCAGCTTGACTGGGCCAGGGGGGCAAGAGACCCAGTACTTC

clone_size: NA
v_call: TRBV18
d_call: NA
j_call: TRBJ1-1
cdr3_aa: CASSPSSGNTEAFF
cdr3_nt: TGTGCCAGCTCACCTTCTTCAGGGAACACTGAAGCTTTCTTT

clone_size: NA
v_call: TRBV27
d_call: NA
j_call: TRBJ1-1
cdr3_aa: CASSLISAALNTEAFF
cdr3_nt: TGTGCCAGCAGTTTAATCTCGGCAGCCCTGAACACTGAAGCTTTCTTT

clone_size: NA
v_call: TRBV5-1
d_call: TRBD2
j_call: TRBJ2-3
cdr3_aa: CASSLGLAGGRDTQYF
cdr3_nt: TGCGCCAGCAGCTTGGGACTAGCGGGAGGTCGAGATACGCAGTATTTT

clone_size: NA
v_call: TRBV3-1/TRBV3-2
d_call: TRBD2
j_call: TRBJ2-3
cdr3_aa: CASSPLAGEGGATQYF
cdr3_nt: TGTGCCAGCAGCCCACTAGCGGGAGAAGGCGGGGCTACGCAGTATTTT

clone_size: NA
v_call: TRBV7-3
d_call: NA
j_call: TRBJ1-6
cdr3_aa: CASSLPTRTADASPLHF
cdr3_nt: TGTGCCAGCAGCTTACCCACGAGGACAGCCGACGCGTCACCCCTCCACTTT

clone_size: once
v_call: TRBV9
d_call: TRBD1
j_call: TRBJ1-1
cdr3_aa: CASSVVTGKGEAFF
cdr3_nt: TGTGCCAGCAGCGTAGTGACAGGGAAGGGTGAAGCTTTCTTT

clone_size: NA
v_call: TRBV6-6
d_call: NA
j_call: TRBJ1-1
cdr3_aa: CASSYSGQLNTEAFF
cdr3_nt: TGTGCCAGCAGTTACTCCGGACAGTTGAACACTGAAGCTTTCTTT

clone_size: NA
v_call: TRBV3-1/TRBV3-2
d_call: NA
j_call: TRBJ2-1
cdr3_aa: CASSNGVGGEQFF
cdr3_nt: TGTGCCAGCAGCAACGGGGTCGGAGGGGAGCAGTTCTTC

clone_size: NA
v_call: TRBV6-1
d_call: NA
j_call: TRBJ2-7
cdr3_aa: CASSEAHYFGGPYEQYF
cdr3_nt: TGTGCCAGCAGTGAAGCGCACTACTTCGGGGGTCCCTACGAGCAGTACTTC

clone_size: NA
v_call: TRBV28
d_call: TRBD1
j_call: TRBJ2-1
cdr3_aa: CAITATGAYNEQFF
cdr3_nt: TGTGCCATTACCGCGACAGGGGCATACAATGAGCAGTTCTTC

clone_size: NA
v_call: TRBV6-1
d_call: NA
j_call: TRBJ1-2
cdr3_aa: CASSDLGYGYTF
cdr3_nt: TGTGCCAGCAGTGATCTCGGGTACGGCTACACCTTC

clone_size: once
v_call: TRBV5-1
d_call: NA
j_call: TRBJ2-4
cdr3_aa: CASSLGRNLAKNIQYF
cdr3_nt: TGCGCCAGCAGCTTGGGTAGAAATCTAGCCAAAAACATTCAGTACTTC

clone_size: NA
v_call: TRBV4-1
d_call: NA
j_call: TRBJ1-1
cdr3_aa: CASSPDPRAEAFF
cdr3_nt: TGCGCCAGCAGCCCGGACCCTAGGGCTGAAGCTTTCTTT

clone_size: NA
v_call: TRBV6-1
d_call: NA
j_call: TRBJ1-2
cdr3_aa: CASSEAAGYYGYTF
cdr3_nt: TGTGCCAGCAGTGAAGCGGCCGGCTACTATGGCTACACCTTC

clone_size: NA
v_call: TRBV5-6
d_call: NA
j_call: TRBJ2-7
cdr3_aa: CASSPRWDEQYF
cdr3_nt: TGTGCCAGCAGCCCCAGGTGGGACGAGCAGTACTTC

clone_size: once
v_call: TRBV11-2
d_call: NA
j_call: TRBJ1-3
cdr3_aa: CASSLDGGSGNTIYF
cdr3_nt: TGTGCCAGCAGCTTAGACGGGGGGTCCGGAAACACCATATATTTT

clone_size: NA
v_call: TRBV18
d_call: NA
j_call: TRBJ1-2
cdr3_aa: CASSPPTRDSYTF
cdr3_nt: TGTGCCAGCTCACCACCAACCCGGGACAGCTACACCTTC

clone_size: once
v_call: TRBV6-5
d_call: NA
j_call: TRBJ2-7
cdr3_aa: CASSYGPTGGQYF
cdr3_nt: TGTGCCAGCAGTTACGGGCCAACGGGTGGGCAGTACTTC

clone_size: once
v_call: TRBV19
d_call: TRBD2
j_call: TRBJ2-1
cdr3_aa: CASSKVVLAGLSSYNEQFF
cdr3_nt: TGTGCCAGTAGTAAAGTTGTACTAGCGGGACTAAGCTCCTACAATGAGCAGTTCTTC

clone_size: once
v_call: TRBV6-2/TRBV6-3
d_call: TRBD1
j_call: TRBJ1-5
cdr3_aa: CASSRDRGLNQPQHF
cdr3_nt: TGTGCCAGCAGCAGGGACAGGGGGCTGAATCAGCCCCAGCATTTT

clone_size: NA
v_call: TRBV5-1
d_call: NA
j_call: TRBJ2-1
cdr3_aa: CASSLRGDTYNEQFF
cdr3_nt: TGCGCCAGCAGCTTGCGGGGGGACACCTACAATGAGCAGTTCTTC

clone_size: NA
v_call: TRBV30
d_call: NA
j_call: TRBJ1-1
cdr3_aa: CAWSVLQDTEAFF
cdr3_nt: TGTGCCTGGAGTGTACTACAGGACACTGAAGCTTTCTTT

clone_size: NA
v_call: TRBV11-2
d_call: TRBD1
j_call: TRBJ1-6
cdr3_aa: CASSPNQQGAGSPLHF
cdr3_nt: TGTGCCAGCAGCCCCAATCAACAGGGGGCAGGATCACCCCTCCACTTT

clone_size: NA
v_call: TRBV9
d_call: NA
j_call: TRBJ1-4
cdr3_aa: CASSAGGLREKLFF
cdr3_nt: TGTGCCAGCAGCGCTGGGGGTTTGCGAGAAAAACTGTTTTTT

clone_size: NA
v_call: TRBV2
d_call: NA
j_call: TRBJ1-1
cdr3_aa: CASKGQVLPNTEAFF
cdr3_nt: TGTGCCAGCAAGGGCCAGGTACTACCGAACACTGAAGCTTTCTTT

clone_size: few
v_call: TRBV4-1
d_call: NA
j_call: TRBJ1-2
cdr3_aa: CASSQENYGYTF
cdr3_nt: TGCGCCAGCAGCCAAGAAAACTATGGCTACACCTTC

clone_size: NA
v_call: TRBV10-1
d_call: NA
j_call: TRBJ2-3
cdr3_aa: CASSDASLTDTQYF
cdr3_nt: TGCGCCAGCAGTGATGCCTCTCTCACAGATACGCAGTATTTT

clone_size: NA
v_call: TRBV3-1/TRBV3-2
d_call: TRBD1
j_call: TRBJ2-2
cdr3_aa: CASSLRTGLSTGELFF
cdr3_nt: TGTGCCAGCAGCCTTCGGACAGGGCTTAGCACCGGGGAGCTGTTTTTT

clone_size: NA
v_call: TRBV9
d_call: NA
j_call: TRBJ2-2
cdr3_aa: CASSVSPGELFF
cdr3_nt: TGTGCCAGCAGCGTAAGCCCTGGGGAGCTGTTTTTT

clone_size: few
v_call: TRBV7-9
d_call: NA
j_call: TRBJ1-3
cdr3_aa: CASSLGPGNTIYF
cdr3_nt: TGTGCCAGCAGCTTAGGACCTGGAAACACCATATATTTT

clone_size: once
v_call: TRBV2
d_call: NA
j_call: TRBJ2-2
cdr3_aa: CASSEAYRELFF
cdr3_nt: TGTGCCAGCAGTGAAGCCTACAGGGAGCTGTTTTTT